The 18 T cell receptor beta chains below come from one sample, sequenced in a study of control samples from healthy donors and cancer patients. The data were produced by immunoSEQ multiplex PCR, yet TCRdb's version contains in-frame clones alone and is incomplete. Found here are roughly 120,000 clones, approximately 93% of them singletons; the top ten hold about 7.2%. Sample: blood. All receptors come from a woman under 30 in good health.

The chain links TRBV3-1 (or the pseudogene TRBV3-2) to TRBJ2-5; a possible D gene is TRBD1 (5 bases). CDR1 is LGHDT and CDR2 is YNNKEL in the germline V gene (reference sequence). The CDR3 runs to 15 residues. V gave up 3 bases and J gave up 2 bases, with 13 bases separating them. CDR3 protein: CASSHTTVPQETQYF. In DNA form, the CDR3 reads TGTGCCAGCAGCCATACGACAGTGCCACAAGAGACCCAGTACTTC.

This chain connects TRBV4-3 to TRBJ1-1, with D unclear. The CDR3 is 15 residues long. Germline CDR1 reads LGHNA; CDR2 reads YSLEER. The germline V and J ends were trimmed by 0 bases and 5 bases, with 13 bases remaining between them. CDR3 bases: TGCGCCAGCAGCCAAGAGTCGGCCATTTTGACTGAAGCTTTCTTT. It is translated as CASSQESAILTEAFF.

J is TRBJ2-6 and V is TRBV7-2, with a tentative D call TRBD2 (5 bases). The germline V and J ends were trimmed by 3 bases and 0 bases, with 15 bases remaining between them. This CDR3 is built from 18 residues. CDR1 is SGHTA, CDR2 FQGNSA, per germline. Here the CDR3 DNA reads TGTGCCAGCAGCTTCGGTCATCGAGGGCGCTCTGGGGCCAACGTCCTGACTTTC. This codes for CASSFGHRGRSGANVLTF.

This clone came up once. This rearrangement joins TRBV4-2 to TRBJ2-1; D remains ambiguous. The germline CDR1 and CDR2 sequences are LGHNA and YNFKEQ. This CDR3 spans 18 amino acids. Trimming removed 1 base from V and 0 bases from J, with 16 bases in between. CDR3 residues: CASSQGARTSLSYNEQFF. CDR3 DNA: TGTGCCAGCAGCCAAGGAGCCCGGACCAGTCTCTCCTACAATGAGCAGTTCTTC.

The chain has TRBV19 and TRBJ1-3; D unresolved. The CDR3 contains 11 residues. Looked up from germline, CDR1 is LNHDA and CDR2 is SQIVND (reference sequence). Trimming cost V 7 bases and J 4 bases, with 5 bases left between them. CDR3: CASNLGNTIYF. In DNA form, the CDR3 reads TGTGCCAGTAACCTCGGAAACACCATATATTTT.

CDR3 nucleotides: TGTGCCAGCAGTTCCGCGGGACTTTCGGTTCCAATTTATGGCTACACCTTC. Protein: CASSSAGLSVPIYGYTF. This chain joins TRBV28 and TRBJ1-2; the D gene is possibly TRBD1 (5 bases). V lost 4 bases, J lost 5 bases, and 23 bases lay in between. CDR3 size: 17 residues. CDR1 is MDHEN, CDR2 SYDVKM, per germline.

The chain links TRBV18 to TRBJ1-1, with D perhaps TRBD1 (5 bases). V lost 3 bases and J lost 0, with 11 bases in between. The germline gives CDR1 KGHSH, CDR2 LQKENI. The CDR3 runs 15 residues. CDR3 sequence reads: CASSPFWGVNTEAFF. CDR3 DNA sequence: TGTGCCAGCTCACCCTTTTGGGGCGTGAACACTGAAGCTTTCTTT.

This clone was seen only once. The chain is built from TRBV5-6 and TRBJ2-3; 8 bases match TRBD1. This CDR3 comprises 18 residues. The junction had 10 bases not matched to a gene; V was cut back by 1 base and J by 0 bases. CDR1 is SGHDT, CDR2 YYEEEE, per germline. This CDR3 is CASSLLDRAFPSTDTQYF. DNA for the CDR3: TGTGCCAGCAGCTTGCTGGACAGGGCCTTCCCTAGCACAGATACGCAGTATTTT. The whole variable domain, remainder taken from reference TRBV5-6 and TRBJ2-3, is DAGVTQSPTHLIKTRGQQVTLRCSPKSGHDTVSWYQQALGQGPQFIFQYYEEEERQRGNFPDRFSGHQFPNYSSELNVNALLLGDSALYLCASSLLDRAFPSTDTQYFGPGTRLTVL.

In DNA form, the CDR3 reads TGTGCCAGCAAGGGACTAAGAGGTTACAATGAGCAGTTCTTC. It specifies CASKGLRGYNEQFF. V usage is TRBV2 and J usage is TRBJ2-1, with 7 bases that match TRBD2. The junction had 7 bases not matched to a gene; V was cut back by 7 bases and J by 4 bases. CDR1 and CDR2 (germline): SNHLY, FYNNEI. The CDR3 loop spans 14 amino acids.

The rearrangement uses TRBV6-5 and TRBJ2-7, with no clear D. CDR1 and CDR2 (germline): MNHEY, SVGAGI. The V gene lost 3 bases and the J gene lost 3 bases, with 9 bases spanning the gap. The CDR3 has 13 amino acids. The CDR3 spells CASSYSTDYEQYF. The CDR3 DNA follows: TGTGCCAGCAGTTATAGTACAGACTACGAGCAGTACTTC.

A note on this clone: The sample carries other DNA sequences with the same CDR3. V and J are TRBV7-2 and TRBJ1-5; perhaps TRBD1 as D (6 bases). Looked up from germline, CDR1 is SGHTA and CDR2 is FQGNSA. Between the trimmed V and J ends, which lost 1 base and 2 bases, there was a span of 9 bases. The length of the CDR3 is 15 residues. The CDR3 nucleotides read TGTGCCAGCAGCTTAGAGTCAGGGGGCAATCAGCCCCAGCATTTT. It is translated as CASSLESGGNQPQHF.

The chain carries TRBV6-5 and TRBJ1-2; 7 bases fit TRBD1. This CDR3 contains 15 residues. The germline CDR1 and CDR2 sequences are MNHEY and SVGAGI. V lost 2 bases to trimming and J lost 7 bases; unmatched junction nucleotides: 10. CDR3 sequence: CASSYTPGGAAGYTF. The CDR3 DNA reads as TGTGCCAGCAGTTACACCCCAGGGGGGGCGGCTGGCTACACCTTC.

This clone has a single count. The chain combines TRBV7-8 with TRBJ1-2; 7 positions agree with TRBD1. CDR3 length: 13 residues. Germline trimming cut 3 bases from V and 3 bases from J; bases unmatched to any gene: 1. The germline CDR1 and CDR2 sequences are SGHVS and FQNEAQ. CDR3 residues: CASSFDRDYGYTF. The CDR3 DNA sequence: TGTGCCAGCAGCTTCGACAGGGACTATGGCTACACCTTC.

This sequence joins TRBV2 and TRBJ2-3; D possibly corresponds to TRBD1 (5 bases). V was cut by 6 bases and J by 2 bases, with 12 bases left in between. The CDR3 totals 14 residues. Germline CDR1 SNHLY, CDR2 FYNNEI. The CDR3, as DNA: TGTGCCAGCAGCAGGAATGGGGCCACAGATACGCAGTATTTT. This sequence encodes CASSRNGATDTQYF.

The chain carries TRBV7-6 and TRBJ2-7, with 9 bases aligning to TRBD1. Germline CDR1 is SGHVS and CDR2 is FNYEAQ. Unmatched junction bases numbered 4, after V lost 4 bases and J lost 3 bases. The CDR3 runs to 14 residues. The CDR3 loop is CASSSGTGIYEQYF. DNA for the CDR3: TGTGCCAGCAGCTCTGGGACAGGGATCTACGAGCAGTACTTC.

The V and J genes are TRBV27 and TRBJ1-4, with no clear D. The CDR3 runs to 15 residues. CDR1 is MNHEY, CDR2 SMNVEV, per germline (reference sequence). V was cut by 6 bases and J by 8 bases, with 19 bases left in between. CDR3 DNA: TGTGCCAGCAGCCACGGGAACGGGTATGACGAAAAACTGTTTTTT. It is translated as CASSHGNGYDEKLFF. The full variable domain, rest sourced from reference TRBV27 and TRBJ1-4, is EAQVTQNPRYLITVTGKKLTVTCSQNMNHEYMSWYRQDPGLGLRQIYYSMNVEVTDKGDVPEGYKVSRKEKRNFPLILESPSPNQTSLYFCASSHGNGYDEKLFFGSGTQLSVL.

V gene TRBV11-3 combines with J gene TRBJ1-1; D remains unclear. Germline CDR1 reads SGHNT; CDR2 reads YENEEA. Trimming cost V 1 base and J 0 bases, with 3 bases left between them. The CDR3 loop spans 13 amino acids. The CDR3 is CASSLAVNTEAFF. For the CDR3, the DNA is TGTGCCAGCAGCTTAGCGGTGAACACTGAAGCTTTCTTT. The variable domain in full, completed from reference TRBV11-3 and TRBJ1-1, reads EAGVVQSPRYKIIEKKQPVAFWCNPISGHNTLYWYLQNLGQGPELLIRYENEEAVDDSQLPKDRFSAERLKGVDSTLKIQPAELGDSAVYLCASSLAVNTEAFFGQGTRLTVV.

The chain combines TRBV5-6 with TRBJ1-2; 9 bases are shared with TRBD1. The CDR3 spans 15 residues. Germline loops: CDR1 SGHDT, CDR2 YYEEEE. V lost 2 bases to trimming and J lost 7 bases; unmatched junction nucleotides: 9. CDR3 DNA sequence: TGTGCCAGCAGCTTTCCGAGTGGGACAGGGAGTGGCTACACCTTC. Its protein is CASSFPSGTGSGYTF. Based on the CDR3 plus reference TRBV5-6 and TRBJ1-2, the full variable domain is DAGVTQSPTHLIKTRGQQVTLRCSPKSGHDTVSWYQQALGQGPQFIFQYYEEEERQRGNFPDRFSGHQFPNYSSELNVNALLLGDSALYLCASSFPSGTGSGYTFGSGTRLTVV.